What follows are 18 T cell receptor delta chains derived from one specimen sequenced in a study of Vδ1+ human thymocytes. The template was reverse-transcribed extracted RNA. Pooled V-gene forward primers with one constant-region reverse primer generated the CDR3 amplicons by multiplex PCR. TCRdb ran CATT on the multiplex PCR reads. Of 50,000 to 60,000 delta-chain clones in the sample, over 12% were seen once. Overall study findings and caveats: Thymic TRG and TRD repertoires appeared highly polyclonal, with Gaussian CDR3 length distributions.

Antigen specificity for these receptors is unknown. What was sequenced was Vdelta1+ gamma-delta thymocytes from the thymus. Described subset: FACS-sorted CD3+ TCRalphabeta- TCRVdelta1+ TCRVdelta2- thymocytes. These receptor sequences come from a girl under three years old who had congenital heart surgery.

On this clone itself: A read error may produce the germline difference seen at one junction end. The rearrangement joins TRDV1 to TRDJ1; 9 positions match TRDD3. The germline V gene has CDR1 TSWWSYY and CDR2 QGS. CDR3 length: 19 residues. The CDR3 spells CAPGNGITYWGKNTDKLIF. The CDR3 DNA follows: TGTGCTCCTGGGAACGGTATCACGTACTGGGGGAAAAACACCGATAAACTCATCTTT.

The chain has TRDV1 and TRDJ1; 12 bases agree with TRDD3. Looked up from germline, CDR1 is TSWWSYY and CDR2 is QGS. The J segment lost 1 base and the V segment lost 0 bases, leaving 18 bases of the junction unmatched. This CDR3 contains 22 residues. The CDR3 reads CALGELGAPSYWGIPGTDKLIF. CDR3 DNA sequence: TGTGCTCTTGGGGAACTAGGGGCACCTTCCTACTGGGGGATACCTGGCACCGATAAACTCATCTTT.

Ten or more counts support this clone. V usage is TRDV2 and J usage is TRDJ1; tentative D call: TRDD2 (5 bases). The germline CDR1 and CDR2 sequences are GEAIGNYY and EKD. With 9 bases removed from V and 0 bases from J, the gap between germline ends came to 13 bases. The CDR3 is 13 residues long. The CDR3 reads CAGILIDTDKLIF. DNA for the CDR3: TGTGCCGGAATCCTAATTGACACCGATAAACTCATCTTT.

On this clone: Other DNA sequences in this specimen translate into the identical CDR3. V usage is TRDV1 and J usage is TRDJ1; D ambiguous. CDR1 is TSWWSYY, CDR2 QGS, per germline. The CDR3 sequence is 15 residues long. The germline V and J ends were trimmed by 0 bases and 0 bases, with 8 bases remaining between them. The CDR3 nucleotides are TGTGCTCTTGGGGAACTAGGGCTGTACACCGATAAACTCATCTTT. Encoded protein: CALGELGLYTDKLIF.

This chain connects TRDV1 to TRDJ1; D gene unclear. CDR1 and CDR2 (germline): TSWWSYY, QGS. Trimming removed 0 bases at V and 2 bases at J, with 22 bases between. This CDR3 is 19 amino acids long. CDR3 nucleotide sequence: TGTGCTCTTGGGGAACTCGACCTTTCTCCGGGCCCCGTTACCGATAAACTCATCTTT. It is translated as CALGELDLSPGPVTDKLIF.

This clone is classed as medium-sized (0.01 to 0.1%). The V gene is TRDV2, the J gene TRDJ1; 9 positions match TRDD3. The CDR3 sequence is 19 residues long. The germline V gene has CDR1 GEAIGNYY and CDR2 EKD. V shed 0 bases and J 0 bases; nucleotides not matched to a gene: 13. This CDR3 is CACDTHWGRLTMYTDKLIF. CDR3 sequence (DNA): TGTGCCTGTGACACCCACTGGGGGAGACTTACAATGTACACCGATAAACTCATCTTT.

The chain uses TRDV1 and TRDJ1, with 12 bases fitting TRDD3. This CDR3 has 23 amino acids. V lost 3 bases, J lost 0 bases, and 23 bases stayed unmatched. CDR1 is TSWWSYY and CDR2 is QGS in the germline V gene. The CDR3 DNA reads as TGTGCTCTTGGGGACAAGGAGGCCTTCTCGGAGTACTGGGGGATACAGTACACCGATAAACTCATCTTT. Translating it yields CALGDKEAFSEYWGIQYTDKLIF.

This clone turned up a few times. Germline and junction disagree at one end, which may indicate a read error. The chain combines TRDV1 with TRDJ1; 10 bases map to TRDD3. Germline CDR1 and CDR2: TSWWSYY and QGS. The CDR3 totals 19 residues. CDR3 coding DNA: TGTGCTCTTGGGGAACTGACCTACTGGGGGATCGAGTACACCAATAAACTCATCTTT. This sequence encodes CALGELTYWGIEYTNKLIF.

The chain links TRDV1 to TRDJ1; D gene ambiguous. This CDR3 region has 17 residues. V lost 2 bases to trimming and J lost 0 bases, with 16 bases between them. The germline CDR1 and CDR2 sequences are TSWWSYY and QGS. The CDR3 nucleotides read TGTGCTCTTGGGGAAGAGTGTTCGGCGCCGTACACCGATAAACTCATCTTT. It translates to CALGEECSAPYTDKLIF.

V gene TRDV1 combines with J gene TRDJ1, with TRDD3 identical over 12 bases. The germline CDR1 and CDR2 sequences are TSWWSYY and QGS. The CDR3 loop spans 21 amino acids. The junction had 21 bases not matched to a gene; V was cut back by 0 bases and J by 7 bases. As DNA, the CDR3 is TGTGCTCTTGGGGAACTCGGGCGGGAGAATTCCTCCTGGGGGATACGAAGTAAACTCATCTTT. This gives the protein CALGELGRENSSWGIRSKLIF.

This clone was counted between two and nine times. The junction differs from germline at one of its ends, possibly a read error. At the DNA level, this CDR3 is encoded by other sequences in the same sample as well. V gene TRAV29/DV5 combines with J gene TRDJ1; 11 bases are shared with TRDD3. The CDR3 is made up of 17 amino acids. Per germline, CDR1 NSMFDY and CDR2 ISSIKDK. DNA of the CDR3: TGTGCCGCAAGCGCGGTCCACCACTGGGGGATATCCGATAAACTCATCTTT. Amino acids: CAASAVHHWGISDKLIF.

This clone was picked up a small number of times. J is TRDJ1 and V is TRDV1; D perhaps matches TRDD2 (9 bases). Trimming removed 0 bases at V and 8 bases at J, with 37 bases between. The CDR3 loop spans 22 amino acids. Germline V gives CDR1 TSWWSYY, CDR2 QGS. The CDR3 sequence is CALGELVTPDWGFPSYTGKLIF. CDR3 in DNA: TGTGCTCTTGGGGAACTAGTCACCCCCGACTGGGGGTTCCCTTCCTACACTGGGAAACTCATCTTT.

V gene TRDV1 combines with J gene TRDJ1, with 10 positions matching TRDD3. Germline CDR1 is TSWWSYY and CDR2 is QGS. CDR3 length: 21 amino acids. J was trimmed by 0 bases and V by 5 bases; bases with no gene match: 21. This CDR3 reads CALGKTPSPTGGSLYTDKLIF. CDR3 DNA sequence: TGTGCTCTTGGGAAAACGCCCTCCCCTACTGGGGGATCCTTGTACACCGATAAACTCATCTTT.

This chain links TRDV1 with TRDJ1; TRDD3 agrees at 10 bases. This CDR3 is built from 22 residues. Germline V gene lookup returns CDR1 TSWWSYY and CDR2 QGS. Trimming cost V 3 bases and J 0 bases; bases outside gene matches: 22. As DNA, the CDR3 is TGTGCTCTTGGGGATCGCTTCCTACCCTGGGGGATAAACGAGGGGTACACCGATAAACTCATCTTT. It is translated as CALGDRFLPWGINEGYTDKLIF.

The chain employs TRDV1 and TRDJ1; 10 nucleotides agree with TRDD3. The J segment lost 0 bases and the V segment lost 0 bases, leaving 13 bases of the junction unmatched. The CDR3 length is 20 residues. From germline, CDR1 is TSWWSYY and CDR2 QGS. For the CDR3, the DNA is TGTGCTCTTGGGGAACTTCTGGGGGGATACGAGCCAACGTACACCGATAAACTCATCTTT. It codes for CALGELLGGYEPTYTDKLIF.

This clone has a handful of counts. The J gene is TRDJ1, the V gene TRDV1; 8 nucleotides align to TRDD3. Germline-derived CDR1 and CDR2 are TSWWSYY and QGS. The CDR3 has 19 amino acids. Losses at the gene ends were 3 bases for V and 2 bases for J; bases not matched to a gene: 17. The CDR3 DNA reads TGTGCTCTTGGGGAGGAGACTAGAGCTGGGGGACCGAAGACCGATAAACTCATCTTT. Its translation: CALGEETRAGGPKTDKLIF.

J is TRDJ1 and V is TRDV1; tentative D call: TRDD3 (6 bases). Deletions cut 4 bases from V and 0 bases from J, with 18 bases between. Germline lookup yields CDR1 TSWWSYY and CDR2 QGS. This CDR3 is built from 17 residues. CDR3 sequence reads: CALGVLSPGENTDKLIF. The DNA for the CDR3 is TGTGCTCTTGGGGTCCTCAGTCCGGGGGAAAACACCGATAAACTCATCTTT.

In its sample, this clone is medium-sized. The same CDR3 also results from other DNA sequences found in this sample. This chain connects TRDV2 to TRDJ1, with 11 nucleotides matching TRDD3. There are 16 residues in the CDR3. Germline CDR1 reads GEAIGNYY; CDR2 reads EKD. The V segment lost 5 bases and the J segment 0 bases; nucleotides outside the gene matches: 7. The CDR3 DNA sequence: TGTGCCTGTGCGACCCACTGGGGGATAAACACCGATAAACTCATCTTT. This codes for CACATHWGINTDKLIF.